This is a list of T cell receptor beta chains from one sample in a study of shared clonotypes between healthy human individuals. Assay: immunoSEQ multiplex PCR; the TCRdb copy retains only in-frame clones and omits some. The sample records millions of clones, approximately 94% being singletons. Sequencing was performed on naive CD8+ T cells from PBMCs. The receptor set was obtained from a young man in good health. Some clones in this sample may be carry-over from other donors' samples. Each CDR3 is given with its conserved first and last residue. The D gene is left open where the match is weak. Clone size is stated in some rows and not others, as once, few, many or a class when expanded.

TRBV19	-	-	TRBJ1-2	CASSLTPGRLNYGYTF	TGTGCCAGTAGTCTAACCCCGGGACGCCTAAACTATGGCTACACCTTC
TRBV15	TRBD1	-	TRBJ2-2	CATSSHRGPTGELFF	TGTGCCACCAGCAGCCACAGGGGGCCCACCGGGGAGCTGTTTTTT
TRBV5-6	-	few	TRBJ2-1	CASSLGRVQFF	TGTGCCAGCAGCTTGGGGCGGGTGCAGTTCTTC
TRBV27	-	-	TRBJ2-2	CASGFLLTGELFF	TGTGCCAGCGGCTTTCTACTCACCGGGGAGCTGTTTTTT
TRBV11-2	-	-	TRBJ1-2	CASSLGGALYGYTF	TGTGCCAGCAGCTTGGGGGGGGCCCTCTATGGCTACACCTTC
TRBV9	-	once	TRBJ2-1	CASSVGSEGNEQFF	TGTGCCAGCAGCGTAGGTAGCGAGGGCAATGAGCAGTTCTTC
TRBV28	TRBD2	-	TRBJ2-1	CASSWTSAGNEQFF	TGTGCCAGCAGTTGGACTAGCGCGGGCAATGAGCAGTTCTTC
TRBV7-9	-	-	TRBJ1-5	CASSLDLEGQNQPQHF	TGTGCCAGCAGCTTAGACCTAGAAGGACAGAATCAGCCCCAGCATTTT
TRBV19	TRBD2	-	TRBJ2-1	CASTGGTYNEQFF	TGTGCCAGTACCGGGGGGACCTACAATGAGCAGTTCTTC
TRBV29-1	TRBD1	few	TRBJ2-7	CSVRDSYEQYF	TGCAGCGTTAGGGACAGCTACGAGCAGTACTTC
TRBV28	TRBD1	-	TRBJ1-5	CASSRDRAEASNQPQHF	TGTGCCAGCAGCCGGGACAGGGCCGAAGCTAGCAATCAGCCCCAGCATTTT
TRBV2	-	-	TRBJ2-5	CASSEDGGPQETQYF	TGTGCCAGCAGTGAAGATGGGGGCCCCCAAGAGACCCAGTACTTC
TRBV28	TRBD2	-	TRBJ2-3	CASNTGTSRTDTQYF	TGTGCCAGCAATACCGGGACTAGCCGGACAGATACGCAGTATTTT
TRBV27	TRBD2	-	TRBJ2-7	CASSTSGRTYEQYF	TGTGCCAGCAGTACTAGCGGGAGAACCTACGAGCAGTACTTC
TRBV7-9	TRBD1	-	TRBJ1-1	CASSLGGQGVVNTEAFF	TGTGCCAGCAGCTTAGGGGGACAGGGGGTGGTGAACACTGAAGCTTTCTTT
TRBV27	TRBD2	-	TRBJ2-1	CASSPGTSGHNEQFF	TGTGCCAGCAGCCCGGGGACTAGCGGTCACAATGAGCAGTTCTTC
TRBV27	-	-	TRBJ2-7	CASPRRLAPEQYF	TGTGCCAGTCCCCGCCGGCTAGCCCCCGAGCAGTACTTC
TRBV11-1	TRBD1	-	TRBJ2-7	CASSFGDREHYEQYF	TGTGCCAGCAGCTTCGGGGACAGGGAACACTACGAGCAGTACTTC
TRBV4-1	-	-	TRBJ1-2	CASSLPSGPPVGYTF	TGCGCCAGCAGCCTCCCCTCAGGCCCCCCGGTAGGCTACACCTTC
TRBV9	-	once	TRBJ1-1	CASSPGGGNTEAFF	TGTGCCAGCAGCCCTGGGGGAGGGAACACTGAAGCTTTCTTT
TRBV5-4	-	-	TRBJ1-2	CASSFLPGLMGGYTF	TGTGCCAGCAGCTTTCTACCTGGGCTTATGGGTGGCTACACCTTC
TRBV13	TRBD1	-	TRBJ2-7	CASSGTGFYEQYF	TGTGCCAGCAGTGGGACAGGGTTCTACGAGCAGTACTTC
TRBV9	-	-	TRBJ1-5	CASSEGGVDNQPQHF	TGTGCCAGCAGCGAGGGGGGGGTGGATAATCAGCCCCAGCATTTT
TRBV28	TRBD1	-	TRBJ1-5	CASSWDSDQPQHF	TGTGCCAGCAGTTGGGACAGTGATCAGCCCCAGCATTTT
TRBV30	TRBD2	-	TRBJ2-7	CAWSVGTSATYEQYF	TGTGCCTGGAGTGTAGGCACTAGCGCGACCTACGAGCAGTACTTC
TRBV6-6	-	-	TRBJ2-5	CASTVGGPETQYF	TGTGCCAGCACCGTAGGGGGACCAGAGACCCAGTACTTC
TRBV15	TRBD1	-	TRBJ1-1	CATSREQGAHEAFF	TGTGCCACCAGCAGAGAACAGGGGGCCCATGAAGCTTTCTTT
TRBV11-1	-	-	TRBJ2-1	CASSLLRGRAYWYNEQFF	TGTGCCAGCAGCTTATTGCGAGGGAGAGCCTATTGGTACAATGAGCAGTTCTTC
TRBV9	-	-	TRBJ2-1	CASSVATGYSSLHEQFF	TGTGCCAGCAGCGTAGCGACTGGCTATTCGTCTCTCCATGAGCAGTTCTTC
TRBV11-2	-	-	TRBJ2-7	CASSLGSQIEQYF	TGTGCCAGCAGCTTAGGGTCTCAAATCGAGCAGTACTTC
TRBV9	-	-	TRBJ1-2	CASGPGEANYGYTF	TGTGCCAGCGGACCAGGGGAAGCTAACTATGGCTACACCTTC
TRBV13	-	-	TRBJ2-5	CASISPREIGGPETQYF	TGTGCCAGCATCTCCCCCCGAGAGATCGGGGGCCCAGAGACCCAGTACTTC
TRBV11-2	TRBD2	-	TRBJ2-7	CASSSEAGGSYEQYF	TGTGCCAGCAGCTCGGAAGCGGGGGGGTCCTACGAGCAGTACTTC
TRBV7-7	-	-	TRBJ2-7	CASSLKEGAHEQYF	TGTGCCAGCAGCTTAAAGGAGGGGGCGCACGAGCAGTACTTC
TRBV6-4	TRBD2	-	TRBJ2-1	CASSDLPGGRQFF	TGTGCCAGCAGTGACCTCCCCGGGGGGAGGCAGTTCTTC